This entry concerns a single T cell receptor (beta chain). The sample originates from a study of blood T cell repertoires in COVID-19. Background on the study: The United States, Italy and Spain supplied acute and convalescent COVID-19 samples. Sample material is recorded as cDNA or gDNA derived from T cells, B-cell-depleted T cells, or PBMCs.

In the original workflow: Estimates of nucleated cell counts were drawn from the amplification of reference gene primers. Assay: immunoSEQ multiplex PCR; the TCRdb copy retains only in-frame clones and omits some. The DNA gave D and trimming, while V, J and clone size come from that table. Among about 78,000 clones listed, 86% were seen once. Germline CDR1 is MDHEN and CDR2 is SYDVKM. Between the trimmed V and J ends, which lost 4 bases and 4 bases, there was a span of 11 bases. The CDR3 has 13 amino acids. This TCR was recovered from a man aged 50-59 years with active or convalescent COVID-19. The sequenced sample consisted of peripheral blood. The rearrangement joins TRBV28 to TRBJ2-7; D not certain. The CDR3 region has the DNA TGTGCCAGCAGTTGGGCCATCGGATACGAGCAGTACGTC. Its translation is CASSWAIGYEQYV.